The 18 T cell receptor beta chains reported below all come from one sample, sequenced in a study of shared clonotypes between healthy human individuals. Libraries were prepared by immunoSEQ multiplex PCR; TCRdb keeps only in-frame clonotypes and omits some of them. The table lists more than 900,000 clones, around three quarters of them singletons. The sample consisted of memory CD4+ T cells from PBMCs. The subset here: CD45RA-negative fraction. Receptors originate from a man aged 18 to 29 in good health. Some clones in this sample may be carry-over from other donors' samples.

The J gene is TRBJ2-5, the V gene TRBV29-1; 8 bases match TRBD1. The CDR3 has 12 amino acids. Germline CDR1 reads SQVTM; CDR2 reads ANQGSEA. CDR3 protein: CSQGTGRETQYF. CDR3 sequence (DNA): TGCAGTCAAGGGACAGGTCGAGAGACCCAGTACTTC.

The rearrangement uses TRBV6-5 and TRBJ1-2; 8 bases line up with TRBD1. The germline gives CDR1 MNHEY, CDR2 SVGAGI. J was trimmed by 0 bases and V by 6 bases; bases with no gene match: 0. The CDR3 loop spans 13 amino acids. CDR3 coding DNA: TGTGCCAGCAGACAGGGGGCTAACTATGGCTACACCTTC. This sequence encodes CASRQGANYGYTF.

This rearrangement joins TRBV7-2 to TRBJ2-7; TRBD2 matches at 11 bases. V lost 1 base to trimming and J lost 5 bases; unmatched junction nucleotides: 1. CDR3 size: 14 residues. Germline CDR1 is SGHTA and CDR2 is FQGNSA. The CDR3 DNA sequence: TGTGCCAGCAGCTTAGTACTAGCGGGGGACGAGCAGTACTTC. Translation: CASSLVLAGDEQYF.

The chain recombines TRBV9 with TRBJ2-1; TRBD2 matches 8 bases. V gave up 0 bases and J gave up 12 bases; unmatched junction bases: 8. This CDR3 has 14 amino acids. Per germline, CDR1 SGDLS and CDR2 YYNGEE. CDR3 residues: CASSVAGSGMRQFF. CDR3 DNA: TGTGCCAGCAGCGTAGCGGGTAGCGGGATGAGGCAGTTCTTC. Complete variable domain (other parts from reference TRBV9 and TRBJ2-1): DSGVTQTPKHLITATGQRVTLRCSPRSGDLSVYWYQQSLDQGLQFLIQYYNGEERAKGNILERFSAQQFPDLHSELNLSSLELGDSALYFCASSVAGSGMRQFFGPGTRLTVL.

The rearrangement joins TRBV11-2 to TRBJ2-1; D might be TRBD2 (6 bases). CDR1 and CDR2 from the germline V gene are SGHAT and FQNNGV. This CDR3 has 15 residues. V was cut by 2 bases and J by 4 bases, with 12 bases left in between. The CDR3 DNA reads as TGTGCCAGCAGCTTACTGGCTAGCGCGTACAATGAGCAGTTCTTC. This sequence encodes CASSLLASAYNEQFF.

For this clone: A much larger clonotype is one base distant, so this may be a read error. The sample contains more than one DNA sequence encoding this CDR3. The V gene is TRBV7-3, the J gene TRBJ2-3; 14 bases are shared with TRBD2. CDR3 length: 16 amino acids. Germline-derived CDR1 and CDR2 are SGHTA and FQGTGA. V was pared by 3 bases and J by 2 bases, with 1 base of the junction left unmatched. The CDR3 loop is CASSLGLAGVTDTQYF. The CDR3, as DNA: TGTGCCAGCAGCTTGGGACTAGCGGGAGTCACAGATACGCAGTATTTT.

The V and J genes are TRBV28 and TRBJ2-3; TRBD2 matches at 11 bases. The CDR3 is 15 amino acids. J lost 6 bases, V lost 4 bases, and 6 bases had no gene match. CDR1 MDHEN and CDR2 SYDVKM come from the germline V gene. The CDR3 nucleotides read TGTGCCAGCAGTTCGGGGACTAGCGGCCCCGATACGCAGTATTTT. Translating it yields CASSSGTSGPDTQYF. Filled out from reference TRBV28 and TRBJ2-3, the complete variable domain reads DVKVTQSSRYLVKRTGEKVFLECVQDMDHENMFWYRQDPGLGLRLIYFSYDVKMKEKGDIPEGYSVSREKKERFSLILESASTNQTSMYLCASSSGTSGPDTQYFGPGTRLTVL.

The CDR3 DNA reads as TGCGCCAGCAGCTCCTCTAGCGGCCCTCAAGAGACCCAGTACTTC. It translates to CASSSSSGPQETQYF. The chain links TRBV5-1 to TRBJ2-5; TRBD2 matches 7 bases. CDR3 length: 15 amino acids. The V gene end was trimmed by 3 bases and the J gene end by 2 bases; junction bases not matched to a gene: 7. Germline V CDR1 and CDR2: SGHRS, YFSETQ.

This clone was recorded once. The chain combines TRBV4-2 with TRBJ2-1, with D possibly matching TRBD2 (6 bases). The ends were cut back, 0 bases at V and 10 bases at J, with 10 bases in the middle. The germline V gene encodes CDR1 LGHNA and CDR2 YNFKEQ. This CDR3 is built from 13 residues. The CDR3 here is CASSQEPLAEQFF. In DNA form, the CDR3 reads TGTGCCAGCAGCCAAGAACCCCTAGCGGAGCAGTTCTTC.

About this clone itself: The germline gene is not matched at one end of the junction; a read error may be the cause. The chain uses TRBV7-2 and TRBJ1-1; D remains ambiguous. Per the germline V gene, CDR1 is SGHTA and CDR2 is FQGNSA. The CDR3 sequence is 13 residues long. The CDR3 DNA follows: TGTGCCAGCAGCCTAGCCCGAGTGGAGGAAGCTTTCTTT. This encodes CASSLARVEEAFF.

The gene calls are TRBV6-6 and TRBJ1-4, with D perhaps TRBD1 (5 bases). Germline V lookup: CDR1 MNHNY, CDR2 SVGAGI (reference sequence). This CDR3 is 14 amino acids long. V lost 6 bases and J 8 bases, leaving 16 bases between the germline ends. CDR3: CASSLRGSNEKLFF. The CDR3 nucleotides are TGTGCCAGCAGCCTTCGGGGGTCCAACGAAAAACTGTTTTTT.

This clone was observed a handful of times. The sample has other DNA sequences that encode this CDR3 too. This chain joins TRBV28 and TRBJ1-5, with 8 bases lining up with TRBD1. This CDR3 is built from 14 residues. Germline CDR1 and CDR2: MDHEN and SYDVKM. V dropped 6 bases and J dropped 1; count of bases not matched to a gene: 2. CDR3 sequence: CASSAGGSNQPQHF. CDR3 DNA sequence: TGTGCCAGCAGCGCAGGGGGCAGCAATCAGCCCCAGCATTTT.

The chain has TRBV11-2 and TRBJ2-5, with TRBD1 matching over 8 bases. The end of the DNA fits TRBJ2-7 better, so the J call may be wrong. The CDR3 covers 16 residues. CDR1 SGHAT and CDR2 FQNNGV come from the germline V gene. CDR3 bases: TGTGCCAGCAGCCCACTCCAGGGGGCAGACCTTGGCGAGCAGTACTTC. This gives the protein CASSPLQGADLGEQYF.

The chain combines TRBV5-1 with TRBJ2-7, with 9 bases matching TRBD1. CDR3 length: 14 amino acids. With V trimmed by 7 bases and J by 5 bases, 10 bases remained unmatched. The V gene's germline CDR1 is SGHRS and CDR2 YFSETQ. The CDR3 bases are TGCGCCAGCCGACCGGGACAGGGAGACCACGAGCAGTACTTC. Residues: CASRPGQGDHEQYF.

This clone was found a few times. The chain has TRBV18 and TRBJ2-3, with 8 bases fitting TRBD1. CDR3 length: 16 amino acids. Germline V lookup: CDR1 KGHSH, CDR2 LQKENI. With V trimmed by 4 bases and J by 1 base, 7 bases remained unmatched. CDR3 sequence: CASSQTTGVGTDTQYF. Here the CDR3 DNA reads TGTGCCAGCTCACAGACGACAGGGGTGGGCACAGATACGCAGTATTTT.

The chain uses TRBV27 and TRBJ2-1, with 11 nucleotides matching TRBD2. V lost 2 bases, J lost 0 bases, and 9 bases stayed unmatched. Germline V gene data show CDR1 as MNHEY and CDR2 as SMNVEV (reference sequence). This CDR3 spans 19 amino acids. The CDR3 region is CASSLRGIAGGSSYNEQFF. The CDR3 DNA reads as TGTGCCAGCAGTTTAAGGGGCATAGCGGGAGGGAGCTCCTACAATGAGCAGTTCTTC.

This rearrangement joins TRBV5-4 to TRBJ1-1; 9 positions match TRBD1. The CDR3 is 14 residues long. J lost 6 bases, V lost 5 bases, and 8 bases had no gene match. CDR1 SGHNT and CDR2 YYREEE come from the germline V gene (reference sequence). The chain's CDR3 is CASRPGTGFSEAFF. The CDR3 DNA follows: TGTGCCAGCAGGCCCGGGACAGGGTTCTCTGAAGCTTTCTTT.

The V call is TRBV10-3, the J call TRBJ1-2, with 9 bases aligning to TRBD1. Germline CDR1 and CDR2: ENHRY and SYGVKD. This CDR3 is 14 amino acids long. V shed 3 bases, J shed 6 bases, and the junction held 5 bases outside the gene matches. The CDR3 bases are TGTGCCATCAGTGACCAACGGACAGGGGATGGCTACACCTTC. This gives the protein CAISDQRTGDGYTF.